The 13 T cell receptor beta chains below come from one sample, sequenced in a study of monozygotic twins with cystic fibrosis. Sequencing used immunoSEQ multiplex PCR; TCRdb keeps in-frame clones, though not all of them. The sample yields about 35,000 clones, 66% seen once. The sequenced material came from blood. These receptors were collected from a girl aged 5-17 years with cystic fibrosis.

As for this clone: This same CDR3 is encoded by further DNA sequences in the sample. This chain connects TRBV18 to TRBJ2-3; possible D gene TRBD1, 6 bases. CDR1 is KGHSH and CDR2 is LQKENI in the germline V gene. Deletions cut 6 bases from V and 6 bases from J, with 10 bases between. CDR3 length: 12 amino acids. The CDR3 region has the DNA TGTGCCAGCTCTCCCGGACAGGATACGCAGTATTTT. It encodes CASSPGQDTQYF.

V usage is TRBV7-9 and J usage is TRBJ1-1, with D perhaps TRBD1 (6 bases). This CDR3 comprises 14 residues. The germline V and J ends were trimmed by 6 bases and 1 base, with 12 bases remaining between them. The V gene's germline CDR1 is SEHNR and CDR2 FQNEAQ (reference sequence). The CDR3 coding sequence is TGTGCCAGCAGAATACCGACAGGGAACACTGAAGCTTTCTTT. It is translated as CASRIPTGNTEAFF.

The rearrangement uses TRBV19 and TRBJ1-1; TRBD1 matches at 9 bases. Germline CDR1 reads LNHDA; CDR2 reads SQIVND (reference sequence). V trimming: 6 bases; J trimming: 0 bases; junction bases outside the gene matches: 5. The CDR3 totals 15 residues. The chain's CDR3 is CASRAGTGMNTEAFF. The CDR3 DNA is TGTGCCAGTAGAGCCGGGACAGGGATGAACACTGAAGCTTTCTTT.

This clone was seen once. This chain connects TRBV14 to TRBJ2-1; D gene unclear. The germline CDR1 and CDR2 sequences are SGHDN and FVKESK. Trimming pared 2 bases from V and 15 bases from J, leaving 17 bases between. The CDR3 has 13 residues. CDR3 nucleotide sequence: TGTGCCAGCAGCCAATTGGGCGCAGGAGCCCGGTTCTTC. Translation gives CASSQLGAGARFF. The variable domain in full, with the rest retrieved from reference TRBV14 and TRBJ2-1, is EAGVTQFPSHSVIEKGQTVTLRCDPISGHDNLYWYRRVMGKEIKFLLHFVKESKQDESGMPNNRFLAERTGGTYSTLKVQPAELEDSGVYFCASSQLGAGARFFGPGTRLTVL.

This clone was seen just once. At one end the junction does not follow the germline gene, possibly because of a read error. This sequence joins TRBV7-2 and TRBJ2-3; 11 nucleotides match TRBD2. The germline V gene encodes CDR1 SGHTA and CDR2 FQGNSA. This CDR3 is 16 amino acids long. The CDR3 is CASSIAGGPGGDTQYF. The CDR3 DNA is TGTGCCAGCAGCATAGCGGGAGGGCCAGGTGGAGATACGCAGTATTTT.

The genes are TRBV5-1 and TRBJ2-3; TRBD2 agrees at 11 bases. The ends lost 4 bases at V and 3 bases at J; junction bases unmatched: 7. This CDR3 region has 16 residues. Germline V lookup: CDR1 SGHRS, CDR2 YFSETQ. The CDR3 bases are TGCGCCAGCAGCCCGGAGACTAGCGGGATTACAGATACGCAGTATTTT. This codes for CASSPETSGITDTQYF.

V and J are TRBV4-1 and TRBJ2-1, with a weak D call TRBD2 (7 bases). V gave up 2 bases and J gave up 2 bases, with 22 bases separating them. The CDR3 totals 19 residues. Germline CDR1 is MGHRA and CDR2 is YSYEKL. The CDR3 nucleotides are TGCGCCAGCAGCCAACCGAGGGGGGGGAGGACAAATCCCTACAATGAGCAGTTCTTC. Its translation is CASSQPRGGRTNPYNEQFF.

CDR3 nucleotides: TGTGCCAGCAGCTTAGCGCAGACTGGCCCCTACGAGCAGTACGTC. It translates to CASSLAQTGPYEQYV. The chain carries TRBV7-8 and TRBJ2-7; D not resolved. The CDR3 length is 15 residues. Germline CDR1 is SGHVS and CDR2 is FQNEAQ. The V gene lost 0 bases and the J gene lost 2 bases, with 11 bases spanning the gap.

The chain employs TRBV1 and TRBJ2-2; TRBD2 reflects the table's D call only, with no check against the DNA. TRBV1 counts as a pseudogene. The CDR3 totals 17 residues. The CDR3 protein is CTSSRSSGRANTGELFF. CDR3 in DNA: TGCACCAGCAGCCGATCTAGCGGGAGGGCAAACACCGGGGAGCTGTTTTTT.

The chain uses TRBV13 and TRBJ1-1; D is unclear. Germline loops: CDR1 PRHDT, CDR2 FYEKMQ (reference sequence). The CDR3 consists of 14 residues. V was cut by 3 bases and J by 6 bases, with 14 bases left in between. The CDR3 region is CASSLIRERAEAFF. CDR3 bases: TGTGCCAGCAGCTTGATTCGGGAGAGGGCTGAAGCTTTCTTT.

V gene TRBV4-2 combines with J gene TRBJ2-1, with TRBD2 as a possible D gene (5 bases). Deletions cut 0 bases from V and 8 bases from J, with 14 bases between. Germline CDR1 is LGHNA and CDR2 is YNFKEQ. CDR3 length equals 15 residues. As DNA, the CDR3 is TGTGCCAGCAGCCAAGATGTGCTAGCTGGGGATGAGCAGTTCTTC. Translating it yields CASSQDVLAGDEQFF.

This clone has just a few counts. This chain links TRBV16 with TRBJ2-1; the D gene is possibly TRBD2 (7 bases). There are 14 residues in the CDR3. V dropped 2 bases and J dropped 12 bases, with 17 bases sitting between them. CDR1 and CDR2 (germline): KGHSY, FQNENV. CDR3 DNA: TGTGCCAGCAGCCAAATCTCAAAGGGGGGGCTGCAGTTCTTC. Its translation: CASSQISKGGLQFF.

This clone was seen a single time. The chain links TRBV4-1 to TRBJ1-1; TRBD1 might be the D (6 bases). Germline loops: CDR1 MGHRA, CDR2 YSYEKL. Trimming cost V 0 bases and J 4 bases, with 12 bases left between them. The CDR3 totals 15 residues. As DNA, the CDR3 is TGCGCCAGCAGCCAAGAAAGCCGGGGGCCCACTGAAGCTTTCTTT. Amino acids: CASSQESRGPTEAFF.